These 12 T cell receptor beta chains originate from one sample sequenced in a study of T cells expressing NK-cell markers. Reanalyzing the 5' RACE reads, TCRdb keeps one entry per CDR3 protein, without DNA. The sample has approximately 380,000 distinct CDR3 sequences. The sequenced sample was blood T cells: a sorted CD56 or NKG2C T cell subset, CD4+ or CD8+ T cells, or bulk PBMC T cells (not recorded which). These receptors came from a man aged 18-69 years in good health.

The chain recombines TRBV12-3 or TRBV12-4 with TRBJ1-6; TCRdb names TRBD1, which stays unverified in the absence of DNA. The CDR3 is 14 residues long. The CDR3 region is CASSPGTANSPLHF.

The V and J genes are TRBV20-1 and TRBJ1-6; TCRdb's D call of TRBD1 is untestable without DNA. Germline lookup yields CDR1 DFQATT and CDR2 SNEGSKA (reference sequence). The CDR3 length is 15 residues. The CDR3 here is CSARDPTGKGSPLHF.

This chain links TRBV7-9 with TRBJ2-7. The germline gives CDR1 SEHNR, CDR2 FQNEAQ (reference sequence). The CDR3 spans 15 residues. The CDR3 loop reads CASTFTGRSSYEQYF.

This chain links TRBV7-3 with TRBJ2-5; checking the TCRdb D call of TRBD1 is not possible without DNA. CDR1 and CDR2 (germline): SGHTA, FQGTGA. The length of the CDR3 is 15 residues. The CDR3: CASSLVPGAGETQYF.

The chain has TRBV2 and TRBJ1-2; TCRdb indicates TRBD1, and absent DNA this call remains unverified. Germline loops: CDR1 SNHLY, CDR2 FYNNEI. The CDR3 has 14 amino acids. The CDR3: CASKKTETNYGYTF.

The gene calls are TRBV20-1 and TRBJ2-5; TCRdb's assignment of TRBD2 cannot be checked, as there is no DNA. From germline, CDR1 is DFQATT and CDR2 SNEGSKA (reference sequence). The CDR3 consists of 14 residues. The CDR3 sequence is CSARGGLAIETQYF.

This chain joins TRBV20-1 and TRBJ1-2. Germline CDR1 and CDR2: DFQATT and SNEGSKA (reference sequence). The CDR3 totals 14 residues. CDR3: CSARDINRRYGYTF.

This CDR3 reads CASSSPPGLAGFDEQFF. The V call is TRBV25-1, the J call TRBJ2-1; TCRdb proposes TRBD2, but this gene call is untestable without DNA. This CDR3 contains 17 residues. Germline V gene data show CDR1 as MGHDK and CDR2 as SYGVNS. The full variable domain, its missing parts supplied by reference TRBV25-1 and TRBJ2-1, is EADIYQTPRYLVIGTGKKITLECSQTMGHDKMYWYQQDPGMELHLIHYSYGVNSTEKGDLSSESTVSRIRTEHFPLTLESARPSHTSQYLCASSSPPGLAGFDEQFFGPGTRLTVL.

The CDR3 region is CASSLNGQPFNEQFF. V usage is TRBV11-3 and J usage is TRBJ2-1. Looked up from germline, CDR1 is SGHNT and CDR2 is YENEEA. The CDR3 runs to 15 residues.

The rearrangement joins TRBV16 to TRBJ2-7; checking the TCRdb D call of TRBD1 is not possible without DNA. Germline CDR1 KGHSY, CDR2 FQNENV. The CDR3 sequence is 16 residues long. The CDR3 is CASSQRRDGVSYEQYF.

This rearrangement joins TRBV19 to TRBJ2-2; absent DNA, TCRdb's TRBD1 call cannot be checked. CDR1 is LNHDA, CDR2 SQIVND, per germline (reference sequence). The CDR3 totals 16 residues. The CDR3 reads CASSRDRDVVTGELFF.

The rearrangement uses TRBV7-6 and TRBJ1-3; TCRdb gives TRBD1 as the D gene, but with no DNA this cannot be confirmed. CDR1 is SGHVS, CDR2 FNYEAQ, per germline. This CDR3 comprises 15 residues. CDR3 amino acids: CASSPATGVGNTIYF. Full variable domain (outside the CDR3, taken from reference TRBV7-6 and TRBJ1-3): GAGVSQSPRYKVTKRGQDVALRCDPISGHVSLYWYRQALGQGPEFLTYFNYEAQQDKSGLPNDRFSAERPEGSISTLTIQRTEQRDSAMYRCASSPATGVGNTIYFGEGSWLTVV.